The 28 T cell receptor beta chains below come from one sample, sequenced in a study of cytomegalovirus exposure and HLA in healthy donors. PCR amplification relied on 60 Vbeta primers (plus 13 Jbeta primers). The protocol was immunoSEQ multiplex PCR, while the TCRdb copy is restricted to in-frame clones and leaves out a portion. The data show 150,000 to 200,000 clones, about 80% seen once. What was sequenced was PBMCs. The receptors here all came from a woman in her forties in good health and CMV-seronegative.

The CDR3 DNA follows: TGCGCCAGCAGCCCGGGTGCAACTAATGAAAAACTGTTTTTT. This sequence encodes CASSPGATNEKLFF. V gene TRBV5-1 combines with J gene TRBJ1-4; D gene unclear. Trimming shortened V by 4 bases and J by 0 bases, and 7 bases separated the two germline ends. Germline V lookup: CDR1 SGHRS, CDR2 YFSETQ. This CDR3 spans 14 amino acids.

This chain connects TRBV7-9 to TRBJ2-1, with TRBD2 as a possible D gene (6 bases). The CDR3 spans 15 residues. Germline V gene lookup returns CDR1 SEHNR and CDR2 FQNEAQ (reference sequence). V was trimmed by 5 bases and J by 8 bases, leaving 19 bases between them. This chain's CDR3 is CASSPPGRDFDEQFF. In DNA form, the CDR3 reads TGTGCCAGCAGCCCACCGGGGCGGGATTTCGATGAGCAGTTCTTC. The variable domain in full, completed from reference TRBV7-9 and TRBJ2-1, reads DTGVSQNPRHKITKRGQNVTFRCDPISEHNRLYWYRQTLGQGPEFLTYFQNEAQLEKSRLLSDRFSAERPKGSFSTLEIQRTEQGDSAMYLCASSPPGRDFDEQFFGPGTRLTVL.

This clone was recorded a few times. The rearrangement joins TRBV18 to TRBJ2-3; TRBD1 aligns across 10 bases. This CDR3 has 16 residues. Trimming cost V 0 bases and J 7 bases; bases outside gene matches: 7. The germline CDR1 and CDR2 sequences are KGHSH and LQKENI. This chain's CDR3 is CASSPPGTGDTYTQYF. CDR3 nucleotides: TGTGCCAGCTCACCACCCGGGACAGGGGACACGTATACGCAGTATTTT.

The chain carries TRBV19 and TRBJ2-7, with 8 bases fitting TRBD1. This CDR3 comprises 14 residues. Germline CDR1 is LNHDA and CDR2 is SQIVND (reference sequence). Trimming at V came to 4 bases and at J to 2 bases, leaving 4 bases not matched to a gene. In DNA, the CDR3 is TGTGCCAGTAGTACCGGGACAGGTCCCTACGAGCAGTACTTC. Protein sequence: CASSTGTGPYEQYF.

The chain employs TRBV5-1 and TRBJ2-5; 8 nucleotides match TRBD1. The trim removed 1 base at V and 5 bases at J, leaving 1 base unmatched. Germline V lookup: CDR1 SGHRS, CDR2 YFSETQ. The CDR3 is 13 residues long. The CDR3 protein is CASSLNRGETQYF. The DNA of the CDR3 is TGCGCCAGCAGCTTGAACAGGGGGGAGACCCAGTACTTC.

This rearrangement joins TRBV19 to TRBJ2-7, with 8 bases lining up with TRBD2. Trimming removed 4 bases from V and 3 bases from J; junction bases left unmatched: 2. This CDR3 has 13 amino acids. Germline CDR1 reads LNHDA; CDR2 reads SQIVND (reference sequence). CDR3 nucleotide sequence: TGTGCCAGTAGTACGGGGGGGATCTACGAGCAGTACTTC. Protein: CASSTGGIYEQYF.

The V call is TRBV5-1, the J call TRBJ2-2; D might be TRBD1 (5 bases). The V gene lost 0 bases and the J gene lost 4 bases, with 10 bases spanning the gap. CDR1 SGHRS and CDR2 YFSETQ come from the germline V gene. This CDR3 spans 15 amino acids. The CDR3 sequence is CASSLAQGSTGELFF. In DNA, the CDR3 is TGCGCCAGCAGCTTGGCCCAGGGTAGCACCGGGGAGCTGTTTTTT.

To note about this clone: Other DNA sequences in this specimen translate into the identical CDR3. This chain joins TRBV29-1 and TRBJ2-2, with TRBD1 as a possible D gene (8 bases). The CDR3 has 12 residues. Looked up from germline, CDR1 is SQVTM and CDR2 is ANQGSEA. Trimming removed 6 bases at V and 8 bases at J, with 13 bases between. The CDR3 loop reads CSVGQGGGELFF. The CDR3 coding sequence is TGCAGCGTCGGACAGGGAGGGGGGGAGCTGTTTTTT.

V is TRBV2 and J is TRBJ2-3; 8 bases line up with TRBD2. CDR3 size: 15 residues. Trimming at V came to 7 bases and at J to 3 bases, leaving 9 bases not matched to a gene. CDR1 is SNHLY, CDR2 FYNNEI, per germline. The CDR3 nucleotides are TGTGCCAGCACCACTCGGGGGGGCCTTACAGATACGCAGTATTTT. It codes for CASTTRGGLTDTQYF.

This chain joins TRBV5-1 and TRBJ1-1, with a tentative D call TRBD1 (6 bases). V was shortened by 4 bases and J by 1 base, with 8 bases between the two germline ends. Germline V gene data show CDR1 as SGHRS and CDR2 as YFSETQ. The CDR3 has 13 residues. CDR3 region: CASSEQGNTEAFF. The CDR3 DNA reads as TGCGCCAGCAGCGAACAGGGGAACACTGAAGCTTTCTTT.

This chain connects TRBV28 to TRBJ1-5; 7 bases agree with TRBD1. The V and J ends lost 6 bases and 6 bases, in that order; junction bases with no gene match: 5. The CDR3 has 13 amino acids. Per germline, CDR1 MDHEN and CDR2 SYDVKM. The CDR3 reads CASRTGWSQPQHF. The CDR3 DNA follows: TGTGCCAGCAGGACAGGGTGGAGTCAGCCCCAGCATTTT.

The J gene is TRBJ1-1, the V gene TRBV7-9; D remains unclear. Trimming took off 1 base at V and 3 bases at J, with 9 bases between the two ends. Germline loops: CDR1 SEHNR, CDR2 FQNEAQ (reference sequence). The CDR3 runs to 14 residues. CDR3 sequence: CASSLEITYTEAFF. Written as DNA, the CDR3 is TGTGCCAGCAGCTTAGAAATTACTTACACTGAAGCTTTCTTT. The variable domain in full, with the rest retrieved from reference TRBV7-9 and TRBJ1-1, is DTGVSQNPRHKITKRGQNVTFRCDPISEHNRLYWYRQTLGQGPEFLTYFQNEAQLEKSRLLSDRFSAERPKGSFSTLEIQRTEQGDSAMYLCASSLEITYTEAFFGQGTRLTVV.

This clone was observed a single time. V gene TRBV19 combines with J gene TRBJ1-1; no reliable D call. V shed 6 bases and J shed 1 base, with 12 bases lying between them. The CDR3 runs to 14 residues. The germline CDR1 and CDR2 sequences are LNHDA and SQIVND (reference sequence). The CDR3 bases are TGTGCCAGTAGCGATCCCCCGGGGAACACTGAAGCTTTCTTT. Translating it yields CASSDPPGNTEAFF.

The chain uses TRBV29-1 and TRBJ2-7, with 7 bases identical to TRBD2. CDR1 is SQVTM and CDR2 is ANQGSEA in the germline V gene. This CDR3 is built from 11 residues. V was clipped by 6 bases and J by 9 bases; unmatched bases: 8. This chain's CDR3 is CSVEREGRQYF. CDR3 sequence (DNA): TGCAGCGTCGAAAGGGAGGGCAGGCAGTACTTC.

On this clone itself: The sample contains more than one DNA sequence encoding this CDR3. This sequence joins TRBV9 and TRBJ1-1; 7 bases line up with TRBD1. After removal of 4 bases from V and 3 bases from J, the junction contained 3 bases not matched to a gene. This CDR3 is 13 amino acids long. Germline lookup yields CDR1 SGDLS and CDR2 YYNGEE. The CDR3 coding sequence is TGTGCCAGCAGCTTTGGGACAGACACTGAAGCTTTCTTT. Amino acid sequence: CASSFGTDTEAFF.

The V gene is TRBV9, the J gene TRBJ1-1; D not resolved. V was pared by 0 bases and J by 1 base, with 4 bases between. CDR3 size: 13 residues. Germline lookup yields CDR1 SGDLS and CDR2 YYNGEE. The CDR3 region is CASSVAWNTEAFF. CDR3 bases: TGTGCCAGCAGCGTAGCGTGGAACACTGAAGCTTTCTTT.

J is TRBJ2-5 and V is TRBV2; D gene ambiguous. The CDR3 spans 13 residues. Germline V gene sequence: CDR1 SNHLY, CDR2 FYNNEI. V lost 4 bases and J lost 3, with 9 bases in between. CDR3 residues: CASSVLREETQYF. CDR3 nucleotide sequence: TGTGCCAGCAGTGTATTGCGAGAAGAGACCCAGTACTTC.

The rearrangement links TRBV6-1 to TRBJ2-1; TRBD1 might be the D (6 bases). CDR3 length equals 14 residues. Per germline, CDR1 MNHNS and CDR2 SASEGT. Deletions cut 5 bases from V and 6 bases from J, with 14 bases between. DNA of the CDR3: TGTGCCAGCAGTCCTACAGGGTTAATCAATGAGCAGTTCTTC. This encodes CASSPTGLINEQFF.

As concerns this clone: Possible read error: a much larger clone is one base away. As DNA, the CDR3 is TGTGCCAGCAGCTTCGGTAACACCGGGGAGCTGTTTTTT. Translating gives CASSFGNTGELFF. The chain couples TRBV11-2 to TRBJ2-2; unclear D gene. The ends were cut back, 3 bases at V and 2 bases at J, with 4 bases in the middle. The CDR3 is 13 residues long. Germline CDR1 SGHAT, CDR2 FQNNGV.

CDR3 DNA sequence: TGTGCCTGGAGATCAGGGGTGAACACTGAAGCTTTCTTT. This codes for CAWRSGVNTEAFF. The V gene is TRBV30, the J gene TRBJ1-1, with D possibly being TRBD1 (6 bases). The germline V and J ends were trimmed by 3 bases and 0 bases, with 8 bases remaining between them. Germline V lookup: CDR1 GTSNPN, CDR2 SVGIG (reference sequence). The CDR3 consists of 13 residues.

J is TRBJ2-2 and V is TRBV2; D is ambiguous. This CDR3 contains 12 residues. V was pared by 2 bases and J by 8 bases, with 6 bases between. CDR1 is SNHLY, CDR2 FYNNEI, per germline. The CDR3 spells CASSELLGELFF. CDR3 nucleotide sequence: TGTGCCAGCAGTGAACTCCTGGGGGAGCTGTTTTTT.

This chain joins TRBV30 and TRBJ2-5; D may be TRBD2 (6 bases). Germline assignment: CDR1 GTSNPN and CDR2 SVGIG (reference sequence). The CDR3 consists of 18 residues. V lost 1 base and J 5 bases, leaving 26 bases between the germline ends. CDR3 DNA sequence: TGTGCCTGGAGTGCTCCTCCGGGACTCTCCAAATCGCTGGAGACCCAGTACTTC. It codes for CAWSAPPGLSKSLETQYF.

The V and J genes are TRBV5-1 and TRBJ1-4, with D possibly matching TRBD1 (6 bases). Trimming shortened V by 4 bases and J by 8 bases, and 18 bases separated the two germline ends. This CDR3 is 15 amino acids long. Germline V gene lookup returns CDR1 SGHRS and CDR2 YFSETQ. This CDR3 is CASSLESDSREKLFF. The CDR3 nucleotides are TGCGCCAGCAGCCTGGAATCGGACAGCAGGGAAAAACTGTTTTTT.

A few counts support this clone. The CDR3 bases are TGTGCCAGCACTCCTGGGACTTCCCAAGAGACCCAGTACTTC. It translates to CASTPGTSQETQYF. This rearrangement joins TRBV7-2 to TRBJ2-5; D possibly corresponds to TRBD2 (6 bases). Per germline, CDR1 SGHTA and CDR2 FQGNSA. V was trimmed by 7 bases and J by 1 base, leaving 13 bases between them. This CDR3 region has 14 residues.

The J gene is TRBJ1-4, the V gene TRBV18; possibly TRBD1 for D (5 bases). Trimming cost V 2 bases and J 5 bases, with 12 bases left between them. The CDR3 is 15 residues long. From germline, CDR1 is KGHSH and CDR2 LQKENI. The CDR3 here is CASSPISGENEKLFF. The CDR3 DNA follows: TGTGCCAGCTCACCAATTTCGGGGGAGAATGAAAAACTGTTTTTT.

V gene TRBV6-1 combines with J gene TRBJ2-1, with TRBD2 matching over 9 bases. The ends lost 7 bases at V and 6 bases at J; junction bases unmatched: 10. Germline CDR1 and CDR2: MNHNS and SASEGT. This CDR3 has 15 amino acids. CDR3 sequence: CASTPSGMGGNEQFF. As DNA, the CDR3 is TGTGCCAGCACCCCTAGCGGGATGGGTGGCAATGAGCAGTTCTTC.

The chain combines TRBV30 with TRBJ1-5; weak D call: TRBD1 (5 bases). There are 14 residues in the CDR3. Trimming removed 1 base from V and 2 bases from J, with 9 bases in between. Germline V gene sequence: CDR1 GTSNPN, CDR2 SVGIG (reference sequence). This CDR3 is CAWSGPGGNQPQHF. The DNA for the CDR3 is TGTGCCTGGAGTGGACCGGGGGGCAATCAGCCCCAGCATTTT.

This CDR3 is CASRTGQGDNEKLFF. The CDR3 DNA sequence: TGTGCCAGCAGGACAGGACAGGGGGATAATGAAAAACTGTTTTTT. The chain carries TRBV6-1 and TRBJ1-4; 10 nucleotides agree with TRBD1. The CDR3 extends over 15 amino acids. Germline trimming cut 6 bases from V and 4 bases from J; bases unmatched to any gene: 5. Germline values: CDR1 MNHNS, CDR2 SASEGT.